The rows below give T cell receptor beta chains drawn from one sample of a study of shared clonotypes between healthy human individuals. Clones were sequenced by immunoSEQ multiplex PCR, and TCRdb holds only the in-frame ones, with some missing. The sample shows about 960,000 clones, 76% of them seen only once. Sequencing was performed on memory CD4+ T cells sorted from blood. The receptor source for this set is a young man in good health. Both conserved end residues are part of each CDR3. Each record gives: J gene, D gene, V gene, clone size, CDR3 DNA, CDR3 protein. A D gene is named only where the DNA matches it firmly. The size field is filled for only some rows; it gives once, few, many or a size class.

TRBJ1-6	.	TRBV4-1	few	TGCGCCAGCAGCCAGCGGGAACAAAATAATTCACCCCTCCACTTT	CASSQREQNNSPLHF
TRBJ2-1	.	TRBV7-2	.	TGTGCCAGCAGCTTAGCGGTTGCGGGATATAATGAGCAGTTCTTC	CASSLAVAGYNEQFF
TRBJ2-7	TRBD2	TRBV5-4	.	TGTGCCAGCAGCTTACCGGGACTAGCGGTCGGCGAGCAGTACTTC	CASSLPGLAVGEQYF
TRBJ1-1	.	TRBV7-9	.	TGTGCCAGCAGCCCTGAACAGGGCCGGGGGAACACTGAAGCTTTCTTT	CASSPEQGRGNTEAFF
TRBJ1-5	.	TRBV4-2	.	TGTGCCAGCAGCCAAGTAGGCAGAGACAATCAGCCCCAGCATTTT	CASSQVGRDNQPQHF
TRBJ2-3	.	TRBV30	.	TGTGCCTGGAGTGAATTGGGCGGCGGGAAGACAGATACGCAGTATTTT	CAWSELGGGKTDTQYF
TRBJ2-3	TRBD1	TRBV19	.	TGTGCCAGTAGTATGGGTCGGACAGGGAGCACAGATACGCAGTATTTT	CASSMGRTGSTDTQYF
TRBJ1-5	.	TRBV6-6	.	TGTGCCAGCAGTTACTCAGGGTTCAATCAGCCCCAGCATTTT	CASSYSGFNQPQHF
TRBJ2-5	TRBD2	TRBV4-3	.	TGCGCCAGCAGCCAAGCGGGACTAGCGGCTCAAGAGACCCAGTACTTC	CASSQAGLAAQETQYF
TRBJ2-3	TRBD2	TRBV5-1	.	TGCGCCAGCAGCCAACTAGCGGGGGGGCAAAGAGATACGCAGTATTTT	CASSQLAGGQRDTQYF
TRBJ2-2	TRBD2	TRBV4-1	.	TGCGCCAGCAGCCAAGGAGTAGCGGGAGGGAAGAGGAGCGGGGAGCTGTTTTTT	CASSQGVAGGKRSGELFF
TRBJ2-1	.	TRBV28	.	TGTGCCAGCATAGCCGGTTCGGAACAGGTGATCAATGAGCAGTTCTTC	CASIAGSEQVINEQFF
TRBJ2-5	.	TRBV5-8	.	TGTGCCAGCAGCTTGTTTGCAAACGGGCAGACCCAGTACTTC	CASSLFANGQTQYF
TRBJ1-5	.	TRBV2	.	TGTGCCAGCAGACAATTGGATGGCAATCAGCCCCAGCATTTT	CASRQLDGNQPQHF
TRBJ2-3	.	TRBV4-1	.	TGCGCCAGCAGCCAAGCTCTGGATACGCAGTATTTT	CASSQALDTQYF
TRBJ2-2	TRBD2	TRBV5-1	.	TGCGCCAGCAGGAGACCAGCGGGGGACACCGGGGAGCTGTTTTTT	CASRRPAGDTGELFF
TRBJ2-2	TRBD2	TRBV5-1	.	TGCGCCAGCAGTTCAGGGACCCCGGGACTAGCGGGAGCCAGGAACACCGGGGAGCTGTTTTTT	CASSSGTPGLAGARNTGELFF
TRBJ1-2	.	TRBV28	.	TGTGCCAGCAGCTCAGGTCTTAACTATGGCTACACCTTC	CASSSGLNYGYTF
TRBJ2-1	.	TRBV9	.	TGTGCCAGCAGCGTAGGGAGTAAACTTCCCAATGAGCAGTTCTTC	CASSVGSKLPNEQFF
TRBJ2-1	TRBD1	TRBV5-1	.	TGCGCCAGCAGCATGGGACAGGGGGGTAGTGAGCAGTTCTTC	CASSMGQGGSEQFF
TRBJ1-2	TRBD1	TRBV5-6	few	TGTGCCAGCAGCCAAAACCTCGGACAGGCTAACTATGGCTACACCTTC	CASSQNLGQANYGYTF
TRBJ2-7	TRBD1	TRBV19	.	TGTGCCAGTAGTATAGAGGACAGGACGTCCTACGAGCAGTACTTC	CASSIEDRTSYEQYF
TRBJ1-6	.	TRBV5-1	.	TGCGCCAGCAGCTTGGTTGCAGGGGATAATTCACCCCTCCACTTT	CASSLVAGDNSPLHF
TRBJ2-3	.	TRBV10-1	.	TGCGCCAGCAGTGCCGGGACACGTAGCACAGATACGCAGTATTTT	CASSAGTRSTDTQYF
TRBJ1-2	.	TRBV7-2	.	TGTGCCAGCAGCCTCGAAGTGTATGGCTACACCTTC	CASSLEVYGYTF
TRBJ1-1	.	TRBV5-1	.	TGCGCCAGCAGCTCGGGACGTACCATGAACACTGAAGCTTTCTTT	CASSSGRTMNTEAFF
TRBJ2-5	.	TRBV6-5	.	TGTGCCAGCAGTTACTCATCTAGACAAGAGACCCAGTACTTC	CASSYSSRQETQYF
TRBJ2-1	TRBD2	TRBV30	.	TGTGCCTGGGGTGGGCTAGCGGACTACAATGAGCAGTTCTTC	CAWGGLADYNEQFF